Shown below are 10 T cell receptor beta chains from a single sample sequenced in a study of technical replicates of blood from several donors. Repertoires were generated with immunoSEQ multiplex PCR, while TCRdb's copy carries only in-frame clones and drops some. The sample yields nearly 80,000 clones, about 96% seen once. The sequenced sample consisted of T cells isolated from PBMCs. The receptors shown here come from a human donor in good health.

The V and J genes are TRBV6-1 and TRBJ2-7; D is unclear. Trimming removed 6 bases at V and 0 bases at J, with 15 bases between. Germline CDR1 is MNHNS and CDR2 is SASEGT. The CDR3 spans 15 residues. The CDR3, as DNA: TGTGCCAGCAGAGTACTCCCTTCAAGCTCCTACGAGCAGTACTTC. Translating it yields CASRVLPSSSYEQYF.

The rearrangement joins TRBV5-1 to TRBJ2-2; maybe TRBD1 (6 bases). CDR3 length: 15 amino acids. Trimming removed 1 base at V and 1 base at J, with 8 bases between. Germline V gene data show CDR1 as SGHRS and CDR2 as YFSETQ. In nucleotides, the CDR3 is TGCGCCAGCAGCTTGAGGGGGTTGAACACCGGGGAGCTGTTTTTT. Protein: CASSLRGLNTGELFF. Full variable domain (outside the CDR3, taken from reference TRBV5-1 and TRBJ2-2): KAGVTQTPRYLIKTRGQQVTLSCSPISGHRSVSWYQQTPGQGLQFLFEYFSETQRNKGNFPGRFSGRQFSNSRSEMNVSTLELGDSALYLCASSLRGLNTGELFFGEGSRLTVL.

The rearrangement uses TRBV10-2 and TRBJ2-2; 8 nucleotides agree with TRBD1. V lost 11 bases, J lost 5 bases, and 7 bases stayed unmatched. Germline-derived CDR1 and CDR2 are WSHSY and SAAADI. The CDR3 length is 13 residues. The CDR3 DNA reads TGCGCCTGCCGACAGGGGATAACCGGGGAGCTGTTTTTT. This sequence encodes CACRQGITGELFF.

The chain combines TRBV28 with TRBJ1-5; no firm D call. Germline lookup yields CDR1 MDHEN and CDR2 SYDVKM. V was pared by 3 bases and J by 4 bases, with 10 bases between. The CDR3 contains 14 residues. CDR3 nucleotide sequence: TGTGCCAGCAGTTTGCACCTTAGTAATCAGCCCCAGCATTTT. This sequence encodes CASSLHLSNQPQHF.

The V call is TRBV18, the J call TRBJ2-7; D might be TRBD1 (5 bases). From germline, CDR1 is KGHSH and CDR2 LQKENI. Trimming pared 2 bases from V and 2 bases from J, leaving 19 bases between. CDR3 length: 17 residues. The CDR3 DNA is TGTGCCAGCTCACCAAGCGACAGCCAAGCTCTTCCCTACGAGCAGTACTTC. It is translated as CASSPSDSQALPYEQYF.

This chain joins TRBV9 and TRBJ1-1; D is unclear. This CDR3 is built from 13 residues. V gave up 0 bases and J gave up 0 bases, with 3 bases separating them. Germline lookup yields CDR1 SGDLS and CDR2 YYNGEE. The CDR3 nucleotides are TGTGCCAGCAGCGTAGGTATGAACACTGAAGCTTTCTTT. Amino acid sequence: CASSVGMNTEAFF.

This chain uses TRBV5-1 with TRBJ2-7, with 10 bases lining up with TRBD1. This CDR3 is 16 amino acids long. Germline lookup yields CDR1 SGHRS and CDR2 YFSETQ. The ends lost 3 bases at V and 5 bases at J; junction bases unmatched: 11. The CDR3 DNA is TGCGCCAGCAGCTCCTATTTGAGACAGGGGGCCCACGAGCAGTACTTC. It codes for CASSSYLRQGAHEQYF. Looking up the rest from reference TRBV5-1 and TRBJ2-7 gives the full variable domain: KAGVTQTPRYLIKTRGQQVTLSCSPISGHRSVSWYQQTPGQGLQFLFEYFSETQRNKGNFPGRFSGRQFSNSRSEMNVSTLELGDSALYLCASSSYLRQGAHEQYFGPGTRLTVT.

On this clone itself: Other DNA sequences within the sample encode an identical CDR3. The chain has TRBV7-8 and TRBJ2-7, with a weak D call TRBD1 (5 bases). This CDR3 region has 14 residues. Per germline, CDR1 SGHVS and CDR2 FQNEAQ. Trimming took off 2 bases at V and 3 bases at J, with 11 bases between the two ends. CDR3 in DNA: TGTGCCAGCAGCTTATTGGCAGGGTACTACGAGCAGTACTTC. Amino acids: CASSLLAGYYEQYF.

The rearrangement links TRBV7-9 to TRBJ2-5, with D maybe TRBD1 (5 bases). This CDR3 spans 16 amino acids. V was shortened by 1 base and J by 4 bases, with 16 bases between the two germline ends. In germline, CDR1 is SEHNR, CDR2 FQNEAQ (reference sequence). In DNA, the CDR3 is TGTGCCAGCAGCTTAGGCAGGGAAGGGTATGGAGAGACCCAGTACTTC. Residues: CASSLGREGYGETQYF. The complete variable domain, with remaining parts taken from reference TRBV7-9 and TRBJ2-5, reads DTGVSQNPRHKITKRGQNVTFRCDPISEHNRLYWYRQTLGQGPEFLTYFQNEAQLEKSRLLSDRFSAERPKGSFSTLEIQRTEQGDSAMYLCASSLGREGYGETQYFGPGTRLLVL.

The chain carries TRBV5-1 and TRBJ1-2; D call uncertain. V was trimmed by 4 bases and J by 0 bases, leaving 13 bases between them. The length of the CDR3 is 15 residues. Germline V lookup: CDR1 SGHRS, CDR2 YFSETQ. This CDR3 reads CASSRGQAANYGYTF. CDR3 sequence (DNA): TGCGCCAGCAGCCGCGGGCAAGCAGCTAACTATGGCTACACCTTC.